This is a list of T cell receptor beta chains from one sample in a study of cytomegalovirus exposure and HLA in healthy donors. Generated by immunoSEQ multiplex PCR, the TCRdb table keeps only in-frame clones and is missing some. The table has about 160,000 clones, over 80% seen once. The source material was PBMCs. The receptors stem from a girl aged 10 to 17 in good health and CMV-seropositive. Both conserved end residues are part of each CDR3. The D gene is left open where the match is weak. Rows give clone size only sometimes, using once, few, many, or a class for an expanded clone.

DNA: TGTGCCAGCAGCTTACGGCAGGGACTTTCCACAGATACGCAGTATTTT; CDR3: CASSLRQGLSTDTQYF; V: TRBV7-8; length: 16; J: TRBJ2-3; size: once; D: NA
DNA: TGCAGCGTTGGCCGGACAGTTAACTATGGCTACACCTTC; CDR3: CSVGRTVNYGYTF; V: TRBV29-1; length: 13; J: TRBJ1-2; size: NA; D: NA
DNA: TGCAGCGTGGCTGGGAGACAGGCATTTGGCGAGCAGTACTTC; CDR3: CSVAGRQAFGEQYF; V: TRBV29-1; length: 14; J: TRBJ2-7; size: NA; D: NA
DNA: TGTGCCAGCAGTTTACGTGCAGGAACCAACACTGAAGCTTTCTTT; CDR3: CASSLRAGTNTEAFF; V: TRBV27; length: 15; J: TRBJ1-1; size: NA; D: NA
DNA: TGTGCCAGTAGAAGCGGGAGCCCCACAGATACGCAGTATTTT; CDR3: CASRSGSPTDTQYF; V: TRBV19; length: 14; J: TRBJ2-3; size: NA; D: TRBD2
DNA: TGTGCCAGTAGTATACCCGGACAGGGTGATCAGCCCCAGCATTTT; CDR3: CASSIPGQGDQPQHF; V: TRBV19; length: 15; J: TRBJ1-5; size: NA; D: TRBD1
DNA: TGCGCCAGCAGCTTACTACAGGACCCCCGCGAGCAGTACTTC; CDR3: CASSLLQDPREQYF; V: TRBV5-1; length: 14; J: TRBJ2-7; size: NA; D: NA
DNA: TGTGCCTGGAGTGGCGGGGGGACCGATACGCAGTATTTT; CDR3: CAWSGGGTDTQYF; V: TRBV30; length: 13; J: TRBJ2-3; size: once; D: TRBD2
DNA: TGCGCCAGCAGTGAGCTAGCGGGAGCCGAGCAGTACTTC; CDR3: CASSELAGAEQYF; V: TRBV10-1; length: 13; J: TRBJ2-7; size: once; D: TRBD2
DNA: TGTGCCAGCAATGACAGGGGGCATGGAAACACCATATATTTT; CDR3: CASNDRGHGNTIYF; V: TRBV28; length: 14; J: TRBJ1-3; size: NA; D: TRBD1
DNA: TGTGCCAGCAGTGAAACCGTTACTACTTTGGGGACCCAGTACTTC; CDR3: CASSETVTTLGTQYF; V: TRBV6-1; length: 15; J: TRBJ2-5; size: once; D: NA
DNA: TGTGCCAGCAGTTGGACGGAGGGACAAGAGACCCAGTACTTC; CDR3: CASSWTEGQETQYF; V: TRBV6-5; length: 14; J: TRBJ2-5; size: NA; D: NA
DNA: TGTGCCAGCTCACCGGACAGGCTGAACACTGAAGCTTTCTTT; CDR3: CASSPDRLNTEAFF; V: TRBV18; length: 14; J: TRBJ1-1; size: once; D: TRBD1
DNA: TGTGCCAGCAGCCCGGCAGGGGCTACCTACGAGCAGTACTTC; CDR3: CASSPAGATYEQYF; V: TRBV7-9; length: 14; J: TRBJ2-7; size: NA; D: NA
DNA: TGTGCCAGCAGTTACTCCCTAGCGGCTGCCAAAAACATTCAGTACTTC; CDR3: CASSYSLAAAKNIQYF; V: TRBV6-5; length: 16; J: TRBJ2-4; size: NA; D: TRBD2
DNA: TGTGCCTGGAGTGTGGGGGCGAGCTCTGGAAACACCATATATTTT; CDR3: CAWSVGASSGNTIYF; V: TRBV30; length: 15; J: TRBJ1-3; size: NA; D: NA
DNA: TGTGCCAGCAGTCCAATTGACAGGGCAGATGAGCAGTTCTTC; CDR3: CASSPIDRADEQFF; V: TRBV28; length: 14; J: TRBJ2-1; size: NA; D: TRBD1
DNA: TGTGCCAGCAGCGCCGGGACTAGCGGAGTCTACGAGCAGTACTTC; CDR3: CASSAGTSGVYEQYF; V: TRBV9; length: 15; J: TRBJ2-7; size: NA; D: TRBD2
DNA: TGTGCCAGTACTGAAGGACAGGGAGGTAATTTTGGCTACACCTTC; CDR3: CASTEGQGGNFGYTF; V: TRBV19; length: 15; J: TRBJ1-2; size: NA; D: TRBD1
DNA: TGTGCCTGGAGACATGACAAGAACTATGGCTACACCTTC; CDR3: CAWRHDKNYGYTF; V: TRBV30; length: 13; J: TRBJ1-2; size: few; D: NA
DNA: TGTGCCAGCAGTTCCCTTCCGGGACAGGGACCACCCGGGGAGCTGTTTTTT; CDR3: CASSSLPGQGPPGELFF; V: TRBV28; length: 17; J: TRBJ2-2; size: few; D: TRBD1
DNA: TGCGCCAGCAGTGGTGACAGGGGTCACGAGCAGTACTTC; CDR3: CASSGDRGHEQYF; V: TRBV10-2; length: 13; J: TRBJ2-7; size: NA; D: TRBD1
DNA: TGTGCCAGCAGCTTAGGCCCGAGAAGCCTAGCGGGGGAAACCTACGAGCAGTACTTC; CDR3: CASSLGPRSLAGETYEQYF; V: TRBV7-3; length: 19; J: TRBJ2-7; size: NA; D: TRBD2
DNA: TGCGCCAGCAGCTTGGTTCAGGGGCCTTACGAGCAGTACTTC; CDR3: CASSLVQGPYEQYF; V: TRBV5-1; length: 14; J: TRBJ2-7; size: few; D: NA
DNA: TGTGCCAGCAGCTTGCAACGGGAGGAGAGCGAGCAGTACTTC; CDR3: CASSLQREESEQYF; V: TRBV7-8; length: 14; J: TRBJ2-7; size: NA; D: TRBD2
DNA: TGCGCCAGCAGCCAAGATACTAGTAGCAATGAGCAGTTCTTC; CDR3: CASSQDTSSNEQFF; V: TRBV4-3; length: 14; J: TRBJ2-1; size: NA; D: NA
DNA: TGTGCCAGCAGCCAAGGGGTTCGGACAGGGCTCTATGGCTACACCTTC; CDR3: CASSQGVRTGLYGYTF; V: TRBV14; length: 16; J: TRBJ1-2; size: NA; D: TRBD1
DNA: TGCGCCAGCAGCTTGGGGACTAGCGGCCAGACCTACGAGCAGTACTTC; CDR3: CASSLGTSGQTYEQYF; V: TRBV5-1; length: 16; J: TRBJ2-7; size: NA; D: TRBD2
DNA: TGTGCCAAAAGACAGGATCTTAACTATGGCTACACCTTC; CDR3: CAKRQDLNYGYTF; V: TRBV28; length: 13; J: TRBJ1-2; size: NA; D: NA
DNA: TGTGCCATCAGTGACTTGCCAGGGGAGACGACTGAAGCTTTCTTT; CDR3: CAISDLPGETTEAFF; V: TRBV10-3; length: 15; J: TRBJ1-1; size: NA; D: NA
DNA: TGTGCCAGCAGCCCCCGCACTCCTTCTAGCGGGGGGAACAATGAGCAGTTCTTC; CDR3: CASSPRTPSSGGNNEQFF; V: TRBV13; length: 18; J: TRBJ2-1; size: once; D: TRBD2
DNA: TGCGCCAGCAGCCCCTCGACGTGGACAGAAAACACTGAAGCTTTCTTT; CDR3: CASSPSTWTENTEAFF; V: TRBV4-1; length: 16; J: TRBJ1-1; size: NA; D: NA
DNA: TGTGCCAGCAGTTTGACTAGCGGGAGCACAGATACGCAGTATTTT; CDR3: CASSLTSGSTDTQYF; V: TRBV27; length: 15; J: TRBJ2-3; size: NA; D: TRBD2
DNA: TGTGCCAGCGGTTATTCAGGGGGCGGCGGCTACACCTTC; CDR3: CASGYSGGGGYTF; V: TRBV6-1; length: 13; J: TRBJ1-2; size: few; D: TRBD1
DNA: TGTGCCAGCAGTTACAGAGCAAAGGAGGTTGAAGCTTTCTTT; CDR3: CASSYRAKEVEAFF; V: TRBV6-5; length: 14; J: TRBJ1-1; size: NA; D: NA
DNA: TGTGCCTGGAGTGTACTTTTATCAGGGGGCACTGAAGCTTTCTTT; CDR3: CAWSVLLSGGTEAFF; V: TRBV30; length: 15; J: TRBJ1-1; size: NA; D: TRBD1
DNA: TGTGCCAGCAGTCCGACTGAGGGGAGGGGAACTCTCGAGCAGTACTTC; CDR3: CASSPTEGRGTLEQYF; V: TRBV27; length: 16; J: TRBJ2-7; size: once; D: TRBD2
DNA: TGTGCCAGCAACAACCGACAGGGCGAAAGGTTTTACGAGCAGTACTTC; CDR3: CASNNRQGERFYEQYF; V: TRBV5-4; length: 16; J: TRBJ2-7; size: NA; D: TRBD1
DNA: TGTGCCAGCAGCTTCGGGGCAACTAATGAAAAACTGTTTTTT; CDR3: CASSFGATNEKLFF; V: TRBV7-6; length: 14; J: TRBJ1-4; size: NA; D: NA
DNA: TGCGCCAGCAGCTTGGGGCTGGCTGGCACAGATACGCAGTATTTT; CDR3: CASSLGLAGTDTQYF; V: TRBV5-1; length: 15; J: TRBJ2-3; size: NA; D: NA
DNA: TGTGCCAGCAGCTTATTTTCCGGGGGACAGGGGGACTACGAGCAGTACTTC; CDR3: CASSLFSGGQGDYEQYF; V: TRBV5-4; length: 17; J: TRBJ2-7; size: NA; D: TRBD1